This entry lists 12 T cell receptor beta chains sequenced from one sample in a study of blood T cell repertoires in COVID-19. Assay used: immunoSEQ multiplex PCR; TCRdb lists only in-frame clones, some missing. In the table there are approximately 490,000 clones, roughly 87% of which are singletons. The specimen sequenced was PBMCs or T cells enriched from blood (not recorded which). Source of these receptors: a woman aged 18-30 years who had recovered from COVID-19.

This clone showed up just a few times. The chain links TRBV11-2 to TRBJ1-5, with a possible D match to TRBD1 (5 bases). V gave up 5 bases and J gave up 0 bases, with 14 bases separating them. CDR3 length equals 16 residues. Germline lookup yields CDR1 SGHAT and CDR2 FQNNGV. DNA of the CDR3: TGTGCCAGCAGCGCCTCGACAGAGTATAGCAATCAGCCCCAGCATTTT. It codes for CASSASTEYSNQPQHF. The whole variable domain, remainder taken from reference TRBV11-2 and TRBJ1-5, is EAGVAQSPRYKIIEKRQSVAFWCNPISGHATLYWYQQILGQGPKLLIQFQNNGVVDDSQLPKDRFSAERLKGVDSTLKIQPAKLEDSAVYLCASSASTEYSNQPQHFGDGTRLSIL.

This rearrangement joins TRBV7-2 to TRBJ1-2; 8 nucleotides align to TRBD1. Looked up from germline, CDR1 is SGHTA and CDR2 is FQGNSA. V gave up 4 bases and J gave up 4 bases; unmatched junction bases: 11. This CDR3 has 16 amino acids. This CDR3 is CASSSPSGGDSYGYTF. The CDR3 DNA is TGTGCCAGCAGCTCCCCTTCAGGGGGCGATAGCTATGGCTACACCTTC.

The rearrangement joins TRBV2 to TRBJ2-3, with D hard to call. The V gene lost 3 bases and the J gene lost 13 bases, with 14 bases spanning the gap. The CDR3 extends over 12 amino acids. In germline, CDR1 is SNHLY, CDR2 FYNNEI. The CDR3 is CASSEAPPLEYF. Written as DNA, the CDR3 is TGTGCCAGCAGTGAGGCACCCCCCCTAGAGTATTTT.

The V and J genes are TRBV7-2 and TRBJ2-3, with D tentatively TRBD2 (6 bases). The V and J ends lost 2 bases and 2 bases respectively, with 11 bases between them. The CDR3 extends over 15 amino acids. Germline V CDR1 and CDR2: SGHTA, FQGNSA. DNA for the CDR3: TGTGCCAGCAGCTTAACGCGGGACTCCACAGATACGCAGTATTTT. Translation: CASSLTRDSTDTQYF. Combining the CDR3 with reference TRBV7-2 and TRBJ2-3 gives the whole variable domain GAGVSQSPSNKVTEKGKDVELRCDPISGHTALYWYRQSLGQGLEFLIYFQGNSAPDKSGLPSDRFSAERTGGSVSTLTIQRTQQEDSAVYLCASSLTRDSTDTQYFGPGTRLTVL.

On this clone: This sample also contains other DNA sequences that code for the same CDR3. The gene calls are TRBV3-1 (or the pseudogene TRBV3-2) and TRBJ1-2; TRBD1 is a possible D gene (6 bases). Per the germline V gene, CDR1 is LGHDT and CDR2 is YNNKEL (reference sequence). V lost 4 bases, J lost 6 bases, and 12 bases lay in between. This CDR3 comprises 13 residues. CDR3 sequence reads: CASSPRGGDGYTF. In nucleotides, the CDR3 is TGTGCCAGCAGCCCCAGGGGAGGGGATGGCTACACCTTC.

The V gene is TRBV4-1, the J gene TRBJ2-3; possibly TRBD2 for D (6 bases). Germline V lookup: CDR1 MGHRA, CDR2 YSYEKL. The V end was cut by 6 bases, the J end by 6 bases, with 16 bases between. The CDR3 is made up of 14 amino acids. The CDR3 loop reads CASRISAGRDTQYF. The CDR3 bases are TGCGCCAGCAGGATCAGCGCGGGGAGGGATACGCAGTATTTT.

The CDR3 is CASSPSRQANYGYTF. The DNA for the CDR3 is TGTGCCAGCTCACCATCACGACAGGCGAACTATGGCTACACCTTC. V gene TRBV18 combines with J gene TRBJ1-2, with D perhaps TRBD1 (6 bases). Per the germline V gene, CDR1 is KGHSH and CDR2 is LQKENI. The germline V and J ends were trimmed by 2 bases and 2 bases, with 12 bases remaining between them. The length of the CDR3 is 15 residues.

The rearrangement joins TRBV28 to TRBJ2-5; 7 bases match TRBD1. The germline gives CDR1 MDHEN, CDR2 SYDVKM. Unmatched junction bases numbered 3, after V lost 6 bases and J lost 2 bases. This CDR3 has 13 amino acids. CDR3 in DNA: TGTGCCAGCAGGGGGACAGTACAAGAGACCCAGTACTTC. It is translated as CASRGTVQETQYF.

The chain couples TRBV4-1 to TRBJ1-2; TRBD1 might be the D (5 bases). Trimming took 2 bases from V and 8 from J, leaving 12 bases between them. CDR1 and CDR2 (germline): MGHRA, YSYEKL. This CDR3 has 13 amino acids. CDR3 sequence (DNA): TGCGCCAGCAGCCAACATGGGGCCGTGGGCTACACCTTC. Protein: CASSQHGAVGYTF.

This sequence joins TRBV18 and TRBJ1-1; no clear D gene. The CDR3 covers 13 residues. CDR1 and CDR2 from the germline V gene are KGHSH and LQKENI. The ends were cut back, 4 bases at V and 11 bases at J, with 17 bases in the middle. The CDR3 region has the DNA TGTGCCAGCTCACTCATACAGTACAACAAGGCTTTCTTT. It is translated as CASSLIQYNKAFF.

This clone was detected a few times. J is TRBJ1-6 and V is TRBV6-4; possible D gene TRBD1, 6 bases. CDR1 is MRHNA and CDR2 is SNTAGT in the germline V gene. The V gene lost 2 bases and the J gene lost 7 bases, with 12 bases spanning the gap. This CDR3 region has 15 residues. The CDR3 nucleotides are TGTGCCAGCAGTGACCGGGCAGGGGAAAATTCACCCCTCCACTTT. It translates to CASSDRAGENSPLHF.

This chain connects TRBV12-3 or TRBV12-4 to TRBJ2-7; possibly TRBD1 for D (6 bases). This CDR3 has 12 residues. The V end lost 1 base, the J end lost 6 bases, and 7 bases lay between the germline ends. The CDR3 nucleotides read TGTGCCAGCAGTTTAGACAGGGTCGAGCAGTACTTC. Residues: CASSLDRVEQYF.